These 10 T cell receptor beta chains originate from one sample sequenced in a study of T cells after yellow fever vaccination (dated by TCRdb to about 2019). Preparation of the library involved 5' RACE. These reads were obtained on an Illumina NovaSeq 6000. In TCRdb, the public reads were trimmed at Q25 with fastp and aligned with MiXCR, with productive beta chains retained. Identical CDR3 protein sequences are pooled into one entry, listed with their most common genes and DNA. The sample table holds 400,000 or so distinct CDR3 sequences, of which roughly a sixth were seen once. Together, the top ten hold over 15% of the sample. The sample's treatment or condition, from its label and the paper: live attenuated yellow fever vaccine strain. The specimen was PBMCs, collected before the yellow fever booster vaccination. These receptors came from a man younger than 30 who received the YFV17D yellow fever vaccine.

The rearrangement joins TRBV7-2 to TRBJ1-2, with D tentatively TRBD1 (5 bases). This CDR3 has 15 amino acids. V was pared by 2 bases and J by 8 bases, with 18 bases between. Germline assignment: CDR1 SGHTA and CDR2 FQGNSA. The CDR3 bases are TGTGCCAGCAGCTTACCCCCGGACATCGGCGAAGGCTACACCTTC. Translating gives CASSLPPDIGEGYTF. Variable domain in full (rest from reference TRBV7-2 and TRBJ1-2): GAGVSQSPSNKVTEKGKDVELRCDPISGHTALYWYRQSLGQGLEFLIYFQGNSAPDKSGLPSDRFSAERTGGSVSTLTIQRTQQEDSAVYLCASSLPPDIGEGYTFGSGTRLTVV.

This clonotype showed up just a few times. This CDR3 is CASRSGGQPQHF. The DNA for the CDR3 is TGTGCCAGCAGGTCGGGTGGTCAGCCCCAGCATTTT. V gene TRBV6-5 combines with J gene TRBJ1-5; D is uncertain. V lost 6 bases and J 6 bases, leaving 9 bases between the germline ends. Germline V gene sequence: CDR1 MNHEY, CDR2 SVGAGI. The length of the CDR3 is 12 residues.

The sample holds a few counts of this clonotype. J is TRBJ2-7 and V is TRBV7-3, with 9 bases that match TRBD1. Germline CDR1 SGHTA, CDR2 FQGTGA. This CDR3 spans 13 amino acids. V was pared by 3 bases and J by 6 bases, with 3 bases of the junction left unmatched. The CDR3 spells CASSLGTGIEQYF. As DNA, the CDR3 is TGTGCCAGCAGCTTGGGGACAGGGATCGAGCAGTACTTC.

The CDR3 DNA is TGTGCCAGCAGCCCTGGGACATTACAAGAGACCCAGTACTTC. Translating gives CASSPGTLQETQYF. The chain has TRBV7-9 and TRBJ2-5; D perhaps matches TRBD1 (6 bases). Trimming removed 5 bases at V and 2 bases at J, with 12 bases between. The length of the CDR3 is 14 residues. Germline values: CDR1 SEHNR, CDR2 FQNEAQ (reference sequence). The complete variable domain, with remaining parts taken from reference TRBV7-9 and TRBJ2-5, reads DTGVSQNPRHKITKRGQNVTFRCDPISEHNRLYWYRQTLGQGPEFLTYFQNEAQLEKSRLLSDRFSAERPKGSFSTLEIQRTEQGDSAMYLCASSPGTLQETQYFGPGTRLLVL.

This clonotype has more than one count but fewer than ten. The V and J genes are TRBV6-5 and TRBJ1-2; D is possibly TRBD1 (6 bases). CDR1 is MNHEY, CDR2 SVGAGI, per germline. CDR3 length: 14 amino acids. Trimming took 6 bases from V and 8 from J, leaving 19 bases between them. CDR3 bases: TGTGCCAGCAGCCCATTGAGGGGGTCTAAAGGCTACACCTTC. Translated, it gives CASSPLRGSKGYTF.

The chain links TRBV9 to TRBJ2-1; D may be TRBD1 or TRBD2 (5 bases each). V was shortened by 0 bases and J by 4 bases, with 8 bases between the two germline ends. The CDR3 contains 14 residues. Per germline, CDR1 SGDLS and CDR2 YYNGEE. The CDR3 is CASSVGGIYNEQFF. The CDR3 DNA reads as TGTGCCAGCAGCGTAGGGGGGATTTACAATGAGCAGTTCTTC.

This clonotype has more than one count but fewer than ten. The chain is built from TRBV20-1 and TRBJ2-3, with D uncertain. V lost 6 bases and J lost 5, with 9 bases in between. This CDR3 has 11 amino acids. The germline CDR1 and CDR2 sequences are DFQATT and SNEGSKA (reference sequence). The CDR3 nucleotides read TGCAGTGCCAGGCCAAGAGATACGCAGTATTTT. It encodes CSARPRDTQYF.

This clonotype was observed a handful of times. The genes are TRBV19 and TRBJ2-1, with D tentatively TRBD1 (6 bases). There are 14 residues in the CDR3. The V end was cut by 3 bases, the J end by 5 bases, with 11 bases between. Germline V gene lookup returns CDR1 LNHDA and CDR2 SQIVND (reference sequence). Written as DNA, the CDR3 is TGTGCCAGTAGTATCAGGGGTGTGGACAATGAGCAGTTCTTC. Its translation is CASSIRGVDNEQFF. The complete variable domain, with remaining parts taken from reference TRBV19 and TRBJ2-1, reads DGGITQSPKYLFRKEGQNVTLSCEQNLNHDAMYWYRQDPGQGLRLIYYSQIVNDFQKGDIAEGYSVSREKKESFPLTVTSAQKNPTAFYLCASSIRGVDNEQFFGPGTRLTVL.

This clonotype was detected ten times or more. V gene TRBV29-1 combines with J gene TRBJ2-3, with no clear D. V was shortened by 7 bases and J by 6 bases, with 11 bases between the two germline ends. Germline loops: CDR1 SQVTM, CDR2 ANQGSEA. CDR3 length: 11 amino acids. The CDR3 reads CSGLRRDTQYF. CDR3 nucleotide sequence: TGCAGCGGGCTGCGTAGGGATACGCAGTATTTT.

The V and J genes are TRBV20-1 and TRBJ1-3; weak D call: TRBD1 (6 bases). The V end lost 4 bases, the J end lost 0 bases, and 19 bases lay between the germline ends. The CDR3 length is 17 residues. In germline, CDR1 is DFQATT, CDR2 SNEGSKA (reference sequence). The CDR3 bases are TGCAGTGCTATGGACAGATACCAATTCTCCTCTGGAAACACCATATATTTT. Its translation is CSAMDRYQFSSGNTIYF.